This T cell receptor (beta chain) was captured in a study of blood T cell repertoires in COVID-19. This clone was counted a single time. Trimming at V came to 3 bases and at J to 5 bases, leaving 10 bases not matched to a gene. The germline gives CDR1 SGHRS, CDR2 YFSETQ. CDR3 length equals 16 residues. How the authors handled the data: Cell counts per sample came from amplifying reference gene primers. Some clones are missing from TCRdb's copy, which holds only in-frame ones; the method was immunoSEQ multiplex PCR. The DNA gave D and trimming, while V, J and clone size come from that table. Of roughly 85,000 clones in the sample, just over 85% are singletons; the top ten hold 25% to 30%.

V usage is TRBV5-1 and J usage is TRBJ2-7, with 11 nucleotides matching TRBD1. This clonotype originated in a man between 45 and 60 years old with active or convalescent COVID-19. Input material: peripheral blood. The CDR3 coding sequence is TGCGCCAGCAGCTGGTACCGGACAGGGGGCATCGACGAGCAGTACTTC. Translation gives CASSWYRTGGIDEQYF. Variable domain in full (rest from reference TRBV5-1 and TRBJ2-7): KAGVTQTPRYLIKTRGQQVTLSCSPISGHRSVSWYQQTPGQGLQFLFEYFSETQRNKGNFPGRFSGRQFSNSRSEMNVSTLELGDSALYLCASSWYRTGGIDEQYFGPGTRLTVT.